The clone carrying this T cell receptor beta chain was observed a few times. Its antigen is currently unknown. Germline V gene sequence: CDR1 SGHRS, CDR2 YFSETQ. V dropped 4 bases and J dropped 9; count of bases not matched to a gene: 16. The CDR3 extends over 16 amino acids. This sample was taken from a study of identical twins. Unique molecular identifiers were present on the cDNA, and a universal primer site came from template switching. TCRdb re-called the 5' RACE reads with MiXCR, one entry per CDR3 protein. This sample carries fewer than 250,000 distinct CDR3 sequences, 7% to 8.5% of them seen once, and the ten largest clones take less than 6.5%. Study-wide results and caveats: Cross-sectional statistics, not tracking of the same donors, supported the conclusions. Fewer insertions marked abundant cord blood beta clonotypes; young adult naive trended weakly, memory not at all.

The same data also went into a second study, on yellow fever vaccine responses in identical twins.

The sequence was collected from a woman under 30 in good health. The chain couples TRBV5-1 to TRBJ2-1, with TRBD1 matching 7 bases. Sequenced: CD8+ T cells sorted from blood. Here the CDR3 DNA reads TGCGCCAGCAGCCTTTCGACAGGGCTGGACAAGGTTGAGCAGTTCTTC. Its protein product is CASSLSTGLDKVEQFF.